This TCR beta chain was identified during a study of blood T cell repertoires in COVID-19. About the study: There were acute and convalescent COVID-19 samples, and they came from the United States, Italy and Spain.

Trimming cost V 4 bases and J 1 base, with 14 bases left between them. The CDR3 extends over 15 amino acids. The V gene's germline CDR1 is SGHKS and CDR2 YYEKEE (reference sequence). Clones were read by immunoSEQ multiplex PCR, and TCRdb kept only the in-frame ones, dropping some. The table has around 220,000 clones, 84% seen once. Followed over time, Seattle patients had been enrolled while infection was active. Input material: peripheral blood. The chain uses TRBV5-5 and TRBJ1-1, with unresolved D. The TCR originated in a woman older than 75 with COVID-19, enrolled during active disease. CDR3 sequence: CASSRIVASNTEAFF. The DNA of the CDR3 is TGTGCCAGCAGCCGTATCGTAGCCTCGAACACTGAAGCTTTCTTT.